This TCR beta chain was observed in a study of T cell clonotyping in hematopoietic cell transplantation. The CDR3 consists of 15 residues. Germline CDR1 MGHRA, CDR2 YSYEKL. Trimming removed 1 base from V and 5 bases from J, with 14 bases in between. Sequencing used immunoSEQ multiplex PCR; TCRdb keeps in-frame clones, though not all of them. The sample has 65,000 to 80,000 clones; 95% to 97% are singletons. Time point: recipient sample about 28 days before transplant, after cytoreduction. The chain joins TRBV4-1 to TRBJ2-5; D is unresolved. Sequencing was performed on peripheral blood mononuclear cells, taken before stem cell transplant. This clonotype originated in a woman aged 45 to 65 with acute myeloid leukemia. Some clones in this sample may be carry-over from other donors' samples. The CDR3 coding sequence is TGCGCCAGCAGCCAAGGTAACAGCCCCGTGGAGACCCAGTACTTC. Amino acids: CASSQGNSPVETQYF.